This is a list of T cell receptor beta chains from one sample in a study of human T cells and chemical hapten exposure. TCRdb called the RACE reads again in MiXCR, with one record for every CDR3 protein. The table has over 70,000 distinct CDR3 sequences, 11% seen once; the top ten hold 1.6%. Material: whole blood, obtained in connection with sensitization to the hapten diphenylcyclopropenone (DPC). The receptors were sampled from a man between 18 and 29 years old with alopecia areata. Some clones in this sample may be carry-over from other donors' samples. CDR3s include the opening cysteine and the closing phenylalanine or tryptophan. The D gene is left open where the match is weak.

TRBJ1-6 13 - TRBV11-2 CASSSGLQTPLHF
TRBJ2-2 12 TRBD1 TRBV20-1 CSAIGQAGELFF
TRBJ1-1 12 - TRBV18 CASSPAKGPKEF
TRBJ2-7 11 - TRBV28 CASSLTYEQYF
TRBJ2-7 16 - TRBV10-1 CASSREGLRSPYEQYF
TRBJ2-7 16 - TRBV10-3 CAISESPLLATHEQYF
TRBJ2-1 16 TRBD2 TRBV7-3 CASSPVVLAGYNEQFF
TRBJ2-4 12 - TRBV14 CASSLSGNIQYF
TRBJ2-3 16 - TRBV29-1 CSVSPGHRPSTDTQYF
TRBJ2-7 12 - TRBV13 CASSIITGEQYF
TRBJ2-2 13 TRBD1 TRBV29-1 CSVSKGATGELFF
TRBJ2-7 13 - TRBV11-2 CASSLARASEQYF
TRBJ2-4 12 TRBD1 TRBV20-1 CSAKTGRDIQYF
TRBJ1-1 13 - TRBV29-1 CSVERQMNTEAFF
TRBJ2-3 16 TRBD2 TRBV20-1 CSARDPSGGATDTQYF
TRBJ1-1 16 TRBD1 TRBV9 CASSVQGARGNTEAFF
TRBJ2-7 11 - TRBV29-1 CSVHQGHEQYF
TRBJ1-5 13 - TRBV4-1 CASSQDDDQPQHF
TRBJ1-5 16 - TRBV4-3 CASSQDRTLSNQPQHF
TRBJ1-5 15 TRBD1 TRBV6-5 CASSYGTGANQPQHF
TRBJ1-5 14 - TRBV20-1 CSAMGQGGNQPQHF
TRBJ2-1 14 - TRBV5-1 CASSFGVTYNEQFF
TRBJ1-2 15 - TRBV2 CASSVSLDRIEGYTF
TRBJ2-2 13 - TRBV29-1 CSVLGTYTGELFF
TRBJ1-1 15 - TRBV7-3 CASSLTGSSAAEAFF
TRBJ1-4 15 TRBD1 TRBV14 CASSKKTGQWEKLFF
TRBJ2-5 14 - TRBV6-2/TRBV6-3 CASNDQGVRETQYF
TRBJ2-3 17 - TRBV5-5 CASSLGLTGLSTDTQYF
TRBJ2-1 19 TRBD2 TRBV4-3 CASSQERLAGGSSYNEQFF
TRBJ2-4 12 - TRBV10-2 CASSESGRERYF
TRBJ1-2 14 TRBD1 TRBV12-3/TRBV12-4 CASSPRDRAFGYTF
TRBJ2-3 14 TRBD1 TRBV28 CASSPGGSADTQYF
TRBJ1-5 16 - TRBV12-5 CASGLVRDARNQPQHF
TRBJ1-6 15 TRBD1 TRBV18 CASSPFGQGNSPLHF
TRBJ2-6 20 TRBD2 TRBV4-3 CASSQDQRGSGFSGANVLTF
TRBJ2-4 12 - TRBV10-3 CATGGRVDIQYF
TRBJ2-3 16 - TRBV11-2 CASRPTQGPAEVPQYF
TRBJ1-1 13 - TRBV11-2 CASSQQWVGEAFF
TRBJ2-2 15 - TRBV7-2 CASSLVGGQSGELFF
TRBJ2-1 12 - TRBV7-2 CASRYTGDEQFF
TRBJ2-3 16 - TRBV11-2 CASSLLSGAPTDTQYF
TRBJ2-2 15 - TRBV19 CASSIDSSNTGELFF
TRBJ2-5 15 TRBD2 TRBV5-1 CASSPGRAGSETQYF
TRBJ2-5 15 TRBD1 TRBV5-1 CASSPGTGLIKTQYF
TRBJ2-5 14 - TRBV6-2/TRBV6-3 CASSPDLYQETQYF
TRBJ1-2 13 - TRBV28 CASMVQGRDGYTF
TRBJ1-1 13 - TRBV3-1 CASSPQGGAEAFF
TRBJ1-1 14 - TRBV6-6 CASSLGGQNTEAFF
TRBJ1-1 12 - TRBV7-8 CASSPQATEAFF
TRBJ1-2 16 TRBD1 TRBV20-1 CSARDRDRGRVYGYTF
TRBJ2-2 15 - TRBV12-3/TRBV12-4 CASSLVRGGTGELFF
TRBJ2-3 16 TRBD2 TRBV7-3 CASSQLTGGPTDTQYF
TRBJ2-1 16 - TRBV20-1 CSARRGALLVAHEQFF
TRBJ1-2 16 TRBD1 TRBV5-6 CASSLGYFDRDYGYTF